A single sample is the source of the 3 T cell receptor beta chains below, sequenced in a study of CD8+ T cells in alopecia areata. Sequencing relied on a cDNA template that was reverse transcribed from extracted RNA. Profiled with immunoSEQ multiplex PCR; TCRdb holds only in-frame clones, not every one. The data hold under 150,000 clones, with around 54% observed a single time. The treatment: oral pan-JAK inhibitor, 5-10 mg twice daily. The specimen was CD4+ T cells sorted from blood, collected at week 24, from a patient treated with tofacitinib. These receptors were taken from a human donor with alopecia areata.

This clone was counted only a few times. V and J are TRBV29-1 and TRBJ1-1; D is undetermined. V was shortened by 7 bases and J by 1 base, with 10 bases between the two germline ends. Germline assignment: CDR1 SQVTM and CDR2 ANQGSEA. The CDR3 totals 12 residues. CDR3 in DNA: TGCAGCGCCCGACGGGGGAACACTGAAGCTTTCTTT. This sequence encodes CSARRGNTEAFF.

CDR3 nucleotides: TGTGCCAGCAGCTCCATCCCCTACAGGGATCGGCGAGAAAAACTGTTTTTT. Its protein is CASSSIPYRDRREKLFF. The rearrangement links TRBV7-9 to TRBJ1-4; a possible D gene is TRBD1 (6 bases). The germline gives CDR1 SEHNR, CDR2 FQNEAQ (reference sequence). The V and J ends lost 4 bases and 8 bases respectively, with 23 bases between them. The CDR3 totals 17 residues.

The V gene is TRBV29-1, the J gene TRBJ1-2, with a possible D match to TRBD1 (5 bases). Germline V gives CDR1 SQVTM, CDR2 ANQGSEA. The germline V and J ends were trimmed by 7 bases and 7 bases, with 16 bases remaining between them. The CDR3 is 12 amino acids. The CDR3 loop is CSASRQGSGYTF. The CDR3, as DNA: TGCAGCGCCTCCCGGCAGGGTAGTGGCTACACCTTC.